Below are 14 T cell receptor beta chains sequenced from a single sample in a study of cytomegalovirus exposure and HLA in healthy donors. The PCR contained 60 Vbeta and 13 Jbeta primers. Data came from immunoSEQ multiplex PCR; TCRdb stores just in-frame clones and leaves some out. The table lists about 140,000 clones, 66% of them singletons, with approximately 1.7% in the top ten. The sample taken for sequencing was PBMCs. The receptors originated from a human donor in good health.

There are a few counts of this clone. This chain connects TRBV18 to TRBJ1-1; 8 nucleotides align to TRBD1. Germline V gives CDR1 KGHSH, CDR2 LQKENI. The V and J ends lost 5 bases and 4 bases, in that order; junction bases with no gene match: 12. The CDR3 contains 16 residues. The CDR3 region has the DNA TGTGCCAGCTCAGTTTCCCGGACAGGGAGGGGCACTGAAGCTTTCTTT. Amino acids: CASSVSRTGRGTEAFF.

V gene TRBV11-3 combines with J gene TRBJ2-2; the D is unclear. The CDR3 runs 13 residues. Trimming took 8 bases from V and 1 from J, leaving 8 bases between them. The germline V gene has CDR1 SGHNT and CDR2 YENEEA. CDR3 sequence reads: CASQAGNTGELFF. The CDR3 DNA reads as TGTGCCAGCCAGGCAGGGAACACCGGGGAGCTGTTTTTT. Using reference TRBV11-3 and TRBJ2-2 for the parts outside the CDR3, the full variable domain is EAGVVQSPRYKIIEKKQPVAFWCNPISGHNTLYWYLQNLGQGPELLIRYENEEAVDDSQLPKDRFSAERLKGVDSTLKIQPAELGDSAVYLCASQAGNTGELFFGEGSRLTVL.

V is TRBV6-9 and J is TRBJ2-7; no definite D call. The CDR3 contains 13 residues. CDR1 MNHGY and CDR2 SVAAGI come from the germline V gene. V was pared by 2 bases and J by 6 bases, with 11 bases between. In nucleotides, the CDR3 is TGTGCCAGCAGTTATCCTAGTACTCGCGAGCAGTACTTC. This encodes CASSYPSTREQYF.

As DNA, the CDR3 is TGCGCCAGCAGCCACATAGATACGCAGTATTTT. Its translation is CASSHIDTQYF. V gene TRBV4-1 combines with J gene TRBJ2-3, with D unclear. The length of the CDR3 is 11 residues. The V end was cut by 3 bases, the J end by 5 bases, with 3 bases between. Germline V lookup: CDR1 MGHRA, CDR2 YSYEKL.

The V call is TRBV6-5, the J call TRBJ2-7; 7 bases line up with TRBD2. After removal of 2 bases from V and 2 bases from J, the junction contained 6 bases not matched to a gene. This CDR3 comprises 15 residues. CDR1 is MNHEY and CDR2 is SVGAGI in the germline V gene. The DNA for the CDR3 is TGTGCCAGCAGTTACGGCTGGGAGGGAACCTACGAGCAGTACTTC. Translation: CASSYGWEGTYEQYF.

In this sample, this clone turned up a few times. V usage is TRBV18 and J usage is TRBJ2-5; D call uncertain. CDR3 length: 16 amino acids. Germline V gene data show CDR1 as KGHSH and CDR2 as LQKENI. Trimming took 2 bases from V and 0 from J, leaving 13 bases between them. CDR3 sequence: CASSPLQSKYQETQYF. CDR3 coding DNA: TGTGCCAGCTCACCATTACAGAGCAAGTACCAAGAGACCCAGTACTTC.

The CDR3 protein is CASSLIDNEQFF. DNA for the CDR3: TGTGCCAGCTCACTTATAGACAATGAGCAGTTCTTC. The chain has TRBV18 and TRBJ2-1; D is undetermined. V gave up 4 bases and J gave up 5 bases, with 6 bases separating them. Germline V CDR1 and CDR2: KGHSH, LQKENI. The CDR3 extends over 12 amino acids.

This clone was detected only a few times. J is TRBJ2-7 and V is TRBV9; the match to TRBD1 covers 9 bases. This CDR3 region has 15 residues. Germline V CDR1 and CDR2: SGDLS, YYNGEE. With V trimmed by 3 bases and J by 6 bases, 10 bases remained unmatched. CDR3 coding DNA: TGTGCCAGCAGCGGCCAACAGGGGGCCCTGGCCGAGCAGTACTTC. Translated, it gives CASSGQQGALAEQYF.

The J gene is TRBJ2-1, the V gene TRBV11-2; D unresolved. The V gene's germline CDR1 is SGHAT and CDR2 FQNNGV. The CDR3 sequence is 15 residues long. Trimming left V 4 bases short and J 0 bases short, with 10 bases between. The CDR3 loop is CASSSLPSSYNEQFF. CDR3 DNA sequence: TGTGCCAGCAGCTCCTTACCTAGCTCCTACAATGAGCAGTTCTTC. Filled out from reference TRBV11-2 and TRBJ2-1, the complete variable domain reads EAGVAQSPRYKIIEKRQSVAFWCNPISGHATLYWYQQILGQGPKLLIQFQNNGVVDDSQLPKDRFSAERLKGVDSTLKIQPAKLEDSAVYLCASSSLPSSYNEQFFGPGTRLTVL.

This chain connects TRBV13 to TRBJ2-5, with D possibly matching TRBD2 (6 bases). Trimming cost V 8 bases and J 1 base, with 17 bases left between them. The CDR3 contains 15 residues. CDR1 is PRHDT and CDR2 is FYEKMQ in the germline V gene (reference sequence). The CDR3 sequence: CASQLASAGQETQYF. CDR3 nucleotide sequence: TGTGCCAGCCAGCTCGCCTCAGCGGGCCAAGAGACCCAGTACTTC.

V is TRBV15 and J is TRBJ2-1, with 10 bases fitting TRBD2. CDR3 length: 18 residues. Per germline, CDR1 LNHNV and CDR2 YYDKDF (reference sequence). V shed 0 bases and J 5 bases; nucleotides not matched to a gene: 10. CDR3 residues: CATSRDVSGRFIHNEQFF. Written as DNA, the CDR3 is TGTGCCACCAGCAGAGATGTTAGCGGGAGGTTTATCCACAATGAGCAGTTCTTC.

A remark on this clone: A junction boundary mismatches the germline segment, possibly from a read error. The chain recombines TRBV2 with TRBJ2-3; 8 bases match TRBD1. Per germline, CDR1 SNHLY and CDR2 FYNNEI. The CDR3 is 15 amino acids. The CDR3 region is CASREGQGGTDTQYF. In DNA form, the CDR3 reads TGTGCCAGCAGGGAAGGACAGGGTGGTACAGATACGCAGTATTTT.

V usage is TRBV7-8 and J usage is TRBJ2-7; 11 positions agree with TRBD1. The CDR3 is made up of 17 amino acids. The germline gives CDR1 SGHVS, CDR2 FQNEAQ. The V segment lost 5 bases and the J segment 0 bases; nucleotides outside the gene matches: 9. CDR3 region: CASSPRTGGPGSYEQYF. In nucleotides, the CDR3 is TGTGCCAGCAGCCCCCGGACAGGGGGCCCGGGCTCCTACGAGCAGTACTTC.

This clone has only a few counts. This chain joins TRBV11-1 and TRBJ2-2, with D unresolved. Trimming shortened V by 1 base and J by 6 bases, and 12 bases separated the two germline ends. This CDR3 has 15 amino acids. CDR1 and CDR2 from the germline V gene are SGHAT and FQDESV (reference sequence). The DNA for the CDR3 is TGTGCCAGCAGCTTAGAAGCGTCGGTGGCCGGGGAGCTGTTTTTT. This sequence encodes CASSLEASVAGELFF.